This T cell receptor beta chain came from a study of cytomegalovirus exposure and HLA in healthy donors. Notes on the study in general: Per a later analysis, 15,000 to 20,000 TCR beta sequences showed association with HLA alleles at 0.05 false discovery rate.

CDR1 MNHEY and CDR2 SMNVEV come from the germline V gene (reference sequence). V was clipped by 2 bases and J by 6 bases, with 15 bases between them. The CDR3 has 15 amino acids. A word on this clone: Its target is not known.

This PCR relied on a set of 60 Vbeta primers and 13 Jbeta primers. Study processing details: In a later analysis, of 79 million or so unique beta chains, approximately 10 million appeared in at least two donors. The protocol was immunoSEQ multiplex PCR, while the TCRdb copy is restricted to in-frame clones and leaves out a portion. The V and J calls and clone size come from that table; D and trimming were worked out from the DNA. The sample includes hundreds of thousands of clones, around 80% of them seen just once. The sequence came from a boy aged 2 to 10 in good health and CMV-seronegative. The V and J genes are TRBV27 and TRBJ2-3, with a possible D match to TRBD2 (6 bases). The sequenced material came from PBMCs. CDR3 loop: CASSLSAGGVDTQYF. DNA for the CDR3: TGTGCCAGCAGTTTAAGCGCCGGCGGGGTGGATACGCAGTATTTT.